Listed here are 23 T cell receptor beta chains from one sample, sequenced in a study of CD8 T cell repertoires and HIV-1 epitope variants. These receptors' targets are unknown. Generated by immunoSEQ multiplex PCR, the TCRdb table keeps only in-frame clones and is missing some. The sample holds some 5,000 clones, around 71% seen once. Sequenced: cultured CD8+ T cells derived from PBMCs. Receptor source: a male donor with HIV.

V usage is TRBV7-9 and J usage is TRBJ2-2; possibly TRBD1 for D (6 bases). The CDR3 covers 13 residues. Germline V gene sequence: CDR1 SEHNR, CDR2 FQNEAQ (reference sequence). As DNA, the CDR3 is TGTGCTGAACTTTCAGGGGCTACCGGGGAGCTGTTTTTT. This codes for CAELSGATGELFF. Full variable domain (remainder filled in from reference TRBV7-9 and TRBJ2-2): DTGVSQNPRHKITKRGQNVTFRCDPISEHNRLYWYRQTLGQGPEFLTYFQNEAQLEKSRLLSDRFSAERPKGSFSTLEIQRTEQGDSAMYLCAELSGATGELFFGEGSRLTVL.

This clone was seen only a few times. V is TRBV13 and J is TRBJ1-3; D is perhaps TRBD1 (5 bases). The CDR3 runs to 17 residues. Germline-derived CDR1 and CDR2 are PRHDT and FYEKMQ (reference sequence). V was trimmed by 5 bases and J by 0 bases, leaving 17 bases between them. The CDR3 DNA sequence: TGTGCCAGCAGCGGTGGATTTGGGGCTAGCTCTGGAAACACCATATATTTT. This translates into CASSGGFGASSGNTIYF.

This chain uses TRBV7-9 with TRBJ2-1; no firm D call. This CDR3 comprises 12 residues. Trimming stripped 1 base from V and 8 bases from J, with 6 bases between. Germline lookup yields CDR1 SEHNR and CDR2 FQNEAQ (reference sequence). CDR3 coding DNA: TGTGCCAGCAGCTTAGATCCGGATGAGCAGTTCTTC. It encodes CASSLDPDEQFF.

The chain couples TRBV11-2 to TRBJ1-1; no reliable D call. CDR1 SGHAT and CDR2 FQNNGV come from the germline V gene. V was cut by 7 bases and J by 1 base, with 13 bases left in between. The CDR3 sequence is 14 residues long. CDR3 nucleotides: TGTGCCAGCACCGGTCTGACTGGGAACACTGAAGCTTTCTTT. Protein product: CASTGLTGNTEAFF.

This chain links TRBV25-1 with TRBJ1-6; tentative D call: TRBD1 (6 bases). The V end lost 7 bases, the J end lost 10 bases, and 20 bases lay between the germline ends. Germline values: CDR1 MGHDK, CDR2 SYGVNS. The CDR3 spans 15 residues. The CDR3 sequence: CASTPLVEGDSPLHF. The CDR3 DNA reads TGTGCCAGCACCCCACTTGTGGAGGGGGACTCACCCCTCCACTTT.

The chain recombines TRBV4-3 with TRBJ2-1; 13 bases match TRBD2. V was pared by 0 bases and J by 7 bases, with 12 bases of the junction left unmatched. Germline CDR1 is LGHNA and CDR2 is YSLEER. The CDR3 is 19 amino acids. This chain's CDR3 is CASSQDPTSGGASWNEQFF. DNA of the CDR3: TGCGCCAGCAGCCAAGATCCCACTAGCGGGGGGGCGAGTTGGAATGAGCAGTTCTTC.

The rearrangement joins TRBV6-5 to TRBJ2-3; D uncertain. With 2 bases removed from V and 6 bases from J, the gap between germline ends came to 15 bases. The CDR3 covers 15 residues. Per the germline V gene, CDR1 is MNHEY and CDR2 is SVGAGI. CDR3: CASSYRRQLGDTQYF. CDR3 nucleotide sequence: TGTGCCAGCAGTTACCGTCGTCAGTTGGGGGATACGCAGTATTTT.

The CDR3 bases are TGCGCCAGCAGCCAAGAGGCACAGGGGATTCATCAGCCCCAGCATTTT. Protein product: CASSQEAQGIHQPQHF. The chain combines TRBV4-3 with TRBJ1-5; 7 positions agree with TRBD1. The germline gives CDR1 LGHNA, CDR2 YSLEER. The V segment lost 0 bases and the J segment 5 bases; nucleotides outside the gene matches: 7. The CDR3 has 16 residues.

This clone was seen only once. At one end the junction does not follow the germline gene, possibly because of a read error. The chain combines TRBV7-9 with TRBJ2-1; 7 nucleotides align to TRBD2. The CDR3 totals 12 residues. Germline-derived CDR1 and CDR2 are SEHNR and FQNEAQ (reference sequence). CDR3 protein: CASSLALLAEIF. In DNA form, the CDR3 reads TGTGCCAGCAGCTTAGCGCTGCTAGCGGAGATCTTC.

This clone appeared a few times. This rearrangement joins TRBV11-1 to TRBJ2-2; D gene uncertain. The germline CDR1 and CDR2 sequences are SGHAT and FQDESV (reference sequence). CDR3 length: 13 residues. Between the trimmed V and J ends, which lost 5 bases and 6 bases, there was a span of 10 bases. CDR3 in amino acids: CASSPQSAGELFF. The DNA of the CDR3 is TGTGCCAGCAGCCCCCAGTCAGCCGGGGAGCTGTTTTTT.

CDR3 coding DNA: TGTGCCAGCAGTTACTCGACGACTAGCGGGGGTAATGAGCAGTTCTTC. Translation gives CASSYSTTSGGNEQFF. The chain employs TRBV6-5 and TRBJ2-1, with TRBD2 identical over 12 bases. Germline assignment: CDR1 MNHEY and CDR2 SVGAGI. This CDR3 is 16 amino acids long. J was trimmed by 7 bases and V by 0 bases; bases with no gene match: 4.

The V gene is TRBV28, the J gene TRBJ2-7; tentatively, D is TRBD1 (5 bases). The CDR3 runs 13 residues. Germline CDR1 reads MDHEN; CDR2 reads SYDVKM. V was trimmed by 1 base and J by 3 bases, leaving 7 bases between them. CDR3 DNA: TGTGCCAGCAGTTTATTAGACAGCTACGAGCAGTACTTC. This translates into CASSLLDSYEQYF.

The J gene is TRBJ2-5, the V gene TRBV6-5; 10 bases match TRBD1. The CDR3 covers 14 residues. After removal of 7 bases from V and 5 bases from J, the junction contained 7 bases not matched to a gene. The V gene's germline CDR1 is MNHEY and CDR2 SVGAGI. In DNA form, the CDR3 reads TGTGCCAGCACCGGGACAGGGGCATGGGAGACCCAGTACTTC. Its protein product is CASTGTGAWETQYF.

V usage is TRBV2 and J usage is TRBJ2-7, with a possible D match to TRBD2 (6 bases). The V gene lost 0 bases and the J gene lost 4 bases, with 10 bases spanning the gap. Germline CDR1 is SNHLY and CDR2 is FYNNEI. The CDR3 spans 14 residues. This chain's CDR3 is CASSEAREVYEQYF. CDR3 bases: TGTGCCAGCAGTGAAGCGCGGGAAGTATACGAGCAGTACTTC.

The DNA for the CDR3 is TGTGCCAGCAGCCCGTGGACAGGGGGCAATGAGCAGTTCTTC. Translation gives CASSPWTGGNEQFF. The chain is built from TRBV9 and TRBJ2-1, with TRBD1 matching over 10 bases. Germline lookup yields CDR1 SGDLS and CDR2 YYNGEE. The CDR3 spans 14 residues. V lost 4 bases to trimming and J lost 6 bases; unmatched junction nucleotides: 4.

This sequence joins TRBV29-1 and TRBJ2-7; D perhaps matches TRBD1 (5 bases). Germline V gene sequence: CDR1 SQVTM, CDR2 ANQGSEA. The V end lost 3 bases, the J end lost 3 bases, and 9 bases lay between the germline ends. The CDR3 extends over 12 amino acids. The CDR3 DNA is TGCAGCGTTGAGGACACCCTCTACGAGCAGTACTTC. This gives the protein CSVEDTLYEQYF.

This chain connects TRBV5-1 to TRBJ2-1; TRBD2 matches at 7 bases. The CDR3 has 15 amino acids. V shed 4 bases, J shed 2 bases, and the junction held 6 bases outside the gene matches. Germline CDR1 SGHRS, CDR2 YFSETQ. In DNA form, the CDR3 reads TGCGCCAGCAGCGTCTCCGGGACTACCTACAATGAGCAGTTCTTC. This codes for CASSVSGTTYNEQFF.

This clone was observed a handful of times. The rearrangement joins TRBV15 to TRBJ2-7; the D gene is possibly TRBD2 (5 bases). V was pared by 5 bases and J by 0 bases, with 8 bases between. The CDR3 covers 13 residues. Germline assignment: CDR1 LNHNV and CDR2 YYDKDF (reference sequence). The CDR3 sequence is CATSDGVSYEQYF. In DNA, the CDR3 is TGTGCCACCAGCGACGGGGTCTCCTACGAGCAGTACTTC.

V is TRBV7-2 and J is TRBJ1-5; possible D gene TRBD1, 6 bases. Germline V gene lookup returns CDR1 SGHTA and CDR2 FQGNSA. CDR3 length equals 15 residues. V lost 6 bases and J lost 6, with 18 bases in between. The CDR3 bases are TGTGCCAGCAGTCTGTCGTGGGGGGCAGGTCAGCCCCAGCATTTT. Translating it yields CASSLSWGAGQPQHF.

This clone has just one count. The V and J genes are TRBV7-6 and TRBJ1-5; D gene unclear. The germline V gene has CDR1 SGHVS and CDR2 FNYEAQ. The CDR3 contains 15 residues. V gave up 1 base and J gave up 1 base, with 8 bases separating them. CDR3 amino acids: CASSLGGGSNQPQHF. The DNA for the CDR3 is TGTGCCAGCAGCTTAGGGGGTGGGAGCAATCAGCCCCAGCATTTT.

V gene TRBV28 combines with J gene TRBJ2-3; the D gene is possibly TRBD2 (6 bases). Germline loops: CDR1 MDHEN, CDR2 SYDVKM. Trimming took off 6 bases at V and 8 bases at J, with 15 bases between the two ends. This CDR3 is 13 amino acids long. The CDR3: CASSPRLDPTQYF. DNA of the CDR3: TGTGCCAGCAGCCCTCGACTAGACCCTACGCAGTATTTT.

This clone appeared a few times. This chain joins TRBV4-2 and TRBJ1-5, with D possibly TRBD1 on 6 matching bases. The V gene lost 4 bases and the J gene lost 7 bases, with 23 bases spanning the gap. Germline-derived CDR1 and CDR2 are LGHNA and YNFKEQ. The CDR3 is 17 amino acids. The CDR3 loop reads CASSPYSTGGIEQPQHF. DNA of the CDR3: TGTGCCAGCAGCCCCTACTCCACGGGGGGCATAGAACAGCCCCAGCATTTT.

The V call is TRBV7-9, the J call TRBJ2-7; D is perhaps TRBD1 (5 bases). The CDR3 spans 14 residues. Trimming took off 0 bases at V and 3 bases at J, with 9 bases between the two ends. CDR1 and CDR2 (germline): SEHNR, FQNEAQ (reference sequence). The CDR3 region has the DNA TGTGCCAGCAGCTTAGCCGACAGTTTCTACGAGCAGTACTTC. This gives the protein CASSLADSFYEQYF.